These 9 T cell receptor beta chains were all obtained from the same sample, sequenced in a study of prognosis after radiotherapy for stage I lung cancer. Multiplex PCR, run in two rounds, amplified TCR beta CDR3 from genomic DNA. Gene-specific TRBV and TRBJ primers were used in PCR round one. TCRdb processed the multiplex PCR reads anew with MiXCR; each CDR3 protein has one entry. The sample consists of roughly 26,000 distinct CDR3 sequences, about 30% of them appearing once. The input for sequencing was PBMCs, taken before or after stereotactic body radiation therapy (not recorded which). The origin of the receptors is a donor over 45 with non-small cell lung cancer.

This clonotype was recorded at least ten times. The CDR3 spells CASSLALRGPDTEAFF. CDR3 DNA: TGCGCCAGCAGCTTGGCCCTCAGGGGGCCGGACACTGAAGCTTTCTTT. This chain connects TRBV5-1 to TRBJ1-1; 8 bases fit TRBD1. CDR1 SGHRS and CDR2 YFSETQ come from the germline V gene. V lost 0 bases to trimming and J lost 3 bases; unmatched junction nucleotides: 7. The CDR3 runs to 16 residues.

About this clonotype itself: A much larger clone lies a single base off, so this may be a read error. The J gene is TRBJ1-1, the V gene TRBV7-9; D uncertain. The CDR3 is made up of 15 amino acids. Germline-derived CDR1 and CDR2 are SEHNR and FQNEAQ (reference sequence). V was trimmed by 0 bases and J by 11 bases, leaving 19 bases between them. CDR3 nucleotides: TGTGCCAGCAGCTTAGCTTCTGCAACGGACGGTGGGGCTTTCTTT. Translating gives CASSLASATDGGAFF. Based on the CDR3 plus reference TRBV7-9 and TRBJ1-1, the full variable domain is DTGVSQNPRHKITKRGQNVTFRCDPISEHNRLYWYRQTLGQGPEFLTYFQNEAQLEKSRLLSDRFSAERPKGSFSTLEIQRTEQGDSAMYLCASSLASATDGGAFFGQGTRLTVV.

The V gene is TRBV24-1, the J gene TRBJ2-1; 10 nucleotides match TRBD2. The germline V gene has CDR1 KGHDR and CDR2 SFDVKD. The CDR3 consists of 16 residues. J was trimmed by 9 bases and V by 0 bases; bases with no gene match: 7. Here the CDR3 DNA reads TGTGCCACCAGTGATTTGACGGCTAGCGGGAGATCTGAGCAGTTCTTC. Residues: CATSDLTASGRSEQFF.

At least ten counts were recorded for this clonotype. The chain links TRBV5-1 to TRBJ1-2; TRBD1 is a possible D gene (5 bases). CDR1 SGHRS and CDR2 YFSETQ come from the germline V gene. CDR3 length equals 15 residues. Trimming pared 3 bases from V and 8 bases from J, leaving 20 bases between. In DNA, the CDR3 is TGCGCCAGCAGCTCAGGGACGGACCCTTTGAAGGGCTACACCTTC. This encodes CASSSGTDPLKGYTF.

This clonotype was detected ten times or more. The chain is built from TRBV28 and TRBJ2-7; D may be TRBD1 (7 bases). V gave up 2 bases and J gave up 6 bases, with 17 bases separating them. Per germline, CDR1 MDHEN and CDR2 SYDVKM. CDR3 length: 15 residues. CDR3 coding DNA: TGTGCCAGCAGTTTAAATCCCCGACAGGGAGGCGAGCAGTACTTC. This encodes CASSLNPRQGGEQYF.

A note on this clonotype: It differs at one base from a far larger clone, so likely a read error. The CDR3 ends on some other residue instead of the conserved phenylalanine or tryptophan, so this is likely a read error. The chain carries TRBV6-5 and TRBJ2-2, with D uncertain. V gave up 2 bases and J gave up 6 bases, with 1 base separating them. The V gene's germline CDR1 is MNHEY and CDR2 SVGAGI. This CDR3 comprises 11 residues. The CDR3 coding sequence is TGTGCCAGCAGTTACCCCGGGGAGCTGTTTTCT. It codes for CASSYPGELFS.

This clonotype was picked up many times. This rearrangement joins TRBV6-9 to TRBJ2-1; 8 bases line up with TRBD2. In germline, CDR1 is MNHGY, CDR2 SVAAGI. The V segment lost 4 bases and the J segment 5 bases; nucleotides outside the gene matches: 10. The length of the CDR3 is 16 residues. CDR3 DNA: TGTGCCAGCAGTTCCTTAACTAGCGGAAGAAACAATGAGCAGTTCTTC. Translated: CASSSLTSGRNNEQFF.

The sample holds many counts of this clonotype. V gene TRBV11-3 combines with J gene TRBJ2-1; D is uncertain. CDR1 SGHNT and CDR2 YENEEA come from the germline V gene. This CDR3 comprises 13 residues. Trimming removed 5 bases from V and 8 bases from J, with 13 bases in between. The CDR3 region has the DNA TGTGCCAGCAGCCCTCCCCTAGGCGATGAGCAGTTCTTC. Amino acid sequence: CASSPPLGDEQFF.

The chain links TRBV19 to TRBJ2-3, with TRBD2 matching 14 bases. J lost 8 bases, V lost 5 bases, and 3 bases had no gene match. The CDR3 is 14 residues long. Germline V gene lookup returns CDR1 LNHDA and CDR2 SQIVND (reference sequence). CDR3 residues: CASSLGLAGATQYF. The CDR3 region has the DNA TGTGCCAGTAGTCTGGGACTAGCGGGAGCTACGCAGTATTTT.